This T cell receptor beta chain was sequenced in a study of blood T cell repertoires in COVID-19. Turning to the study itself: Acute-phase and convalescent COVID-19 samples originated in the United States, Italy and Spain. Sources were T cells, B-cell-depleted T cells, or PBMCs; the material itself was cDNA or gDNA.

The length of the CDR3 is 16 residues. The germline V gene has CDR1 SGHDN and CDR2 FVKESK. V was pared by 4 bases and J by 13 bases, with 28 bases between. Per the original data handling: Reference gene primer amplification gave estimated nucleated cell counts. This table comes from immunoSEQ multiplex PCR, and its TCRdb copy is limited to in-frame clones, with some not included. For V, J and clone size, that table is used; D and trimming come from the DNA. The table shows around 120,000 clones, with around 80% occurring only once. The specimen was peripheral blood. This receptor was obtained from a man in his 70s with acute or convalescent COVID-19. The rearrangement links TRBV14 to TRBJ1-2; a weak D match, TRBD1 (5 bases). This CDR3 reads CASSLMTGVLGEDVTF. The CDR3 nucleotides are TGTGCCAGCAGCCTGATGACGGGGGTACTCGGAGAGGATGTCACCTTC. Using reference TRBV14 and TRBJ1-2 for the parts outside the CDR3, the full variable domain is EAGVTQFPSHSVIEKGQTVTLRCDPISGHDNLYWYRRVMGKEIKFLLHFVKESKQDESGMPNNRFLAERTGGTYSTLKVQPAELEDSGVYFCASSLMTGVLGEDVTFGSGTRLTVV.